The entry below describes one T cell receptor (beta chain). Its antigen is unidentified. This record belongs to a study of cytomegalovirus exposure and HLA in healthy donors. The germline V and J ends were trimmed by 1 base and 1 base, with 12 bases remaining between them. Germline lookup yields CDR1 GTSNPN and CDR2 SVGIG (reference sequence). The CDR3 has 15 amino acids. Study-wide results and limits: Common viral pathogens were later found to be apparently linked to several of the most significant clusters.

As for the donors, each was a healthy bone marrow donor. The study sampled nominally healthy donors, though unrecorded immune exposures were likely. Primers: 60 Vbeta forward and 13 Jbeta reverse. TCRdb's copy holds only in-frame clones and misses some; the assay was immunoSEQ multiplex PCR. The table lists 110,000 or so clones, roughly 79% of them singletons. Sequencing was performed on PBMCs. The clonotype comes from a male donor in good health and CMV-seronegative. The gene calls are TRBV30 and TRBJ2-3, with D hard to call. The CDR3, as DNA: TGTGCCTGGAGTGGATTAGAAATCGGCACAGATACGCAGTATTTT. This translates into CAWSGLEIGTDTQYF.